What follows are 3 T cell receptor beta chains derived from one specimen sequenced in a study of cytomegalovirus exposure and HLA in healthy donors. PCR employed 60 Vbeta and 13 Jbeta primers. The assay was immunoSEQ multiplex PCR, and TCRdb's table has in-frame clones only and misses some. The sample carries a few hundred thousand clones, around 90% recorded once. Sample: PBMCs. These receptors were taken from a girl aged 2-15 years in good health and CMV-seronegative.

The V and J genes are TRBV9 and TRBJ1-2; 8 bases agree with TRBD1. Unmatched junction bases numbered 19, after V lost 8 bases and J lost 1 base. Germline CDR1 and CDR2: SGDLS and YYNGEE. The CDR3 has 18 residues. The chain's CDR3 is CASSRVPGQAELNYGYTF. CDR3 bases: TGTGCCAGTTCCAGAGTCCCGGGACAGGCGGAGCTTAACTATGGCTACACCTTC.

The V gene is TRBV19, the J gene TRBJ1-5, with 8 bases fitting TRBD1. Losses at the gene ends were 3 bases for V and 6 bases for J; bases not matched to a gene: 13. There are 17 residues in the CDR3. The V gene's germline CDR1 is LNHDA and CDR2 SQIVND (reference sequence). This CDR3 reads CASSIDASAGGSQPQHF. The CDR3 bases are TGTGCCAGTAGTATCGATGCGTCGGCAGGGGGCAGTCAGCCCCAGCATTTT.

This rearrangement joins TRBV25-1 to TRBJ2-7; 7 bases match TRBD1. The CDR3 runs to 14 residues. With V trimmed by 4 bases and J by 4 bases, 7 bases remained unmatched. Germline CDR1 is MGHDK and CDR2 is SYGVNS. The chain's CDR3 is CASSGLGTVYEQYF. CDR3 nucleotide sequence: TGTGCCAGCAGTGGGCTCGGGACAGTTTACGAGCAGTACTTC.